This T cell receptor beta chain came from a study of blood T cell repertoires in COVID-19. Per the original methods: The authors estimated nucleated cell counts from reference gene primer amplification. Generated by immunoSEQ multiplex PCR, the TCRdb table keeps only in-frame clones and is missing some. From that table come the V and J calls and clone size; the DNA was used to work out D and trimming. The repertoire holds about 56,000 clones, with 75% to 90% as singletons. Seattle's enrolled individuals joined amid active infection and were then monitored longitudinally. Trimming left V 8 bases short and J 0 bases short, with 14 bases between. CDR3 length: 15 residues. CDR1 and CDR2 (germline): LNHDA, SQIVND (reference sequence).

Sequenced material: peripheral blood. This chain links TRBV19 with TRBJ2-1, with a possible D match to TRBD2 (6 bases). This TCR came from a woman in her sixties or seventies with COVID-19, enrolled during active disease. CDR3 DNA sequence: TGTGCCAGTTCTACGGGAGCCAGCTCCTACAATGAGCAGTTCTTC. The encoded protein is CASSTGASSYNEQFF.